A single TCR beta chain is shown here with its context. Germline V CDR1 and CDR2: LNHDA, SQIVND (reference sequence). Losses at the gene ends were 6 bases for V and 4 bases for J; bases not matched to a gene: 6. The length of the CDR3 is 14 residues. This record comes from a study of cytomegalovirus exposure and HLA in healthy donors. Vbeta (60) and Jbeta (13) primers were used in the PCR. Profiling relied on immunoSEQ multiplex PCR, and the TCRdb table lists in-frame clones only, not all of them. This repertoire includes more than 45,000 clones. The sequence was collected from a woman aged 40 to 55 in good health and CMV-seronegative. V and J are TRBV19 and TRBJ2-5, with 9 bases aligning to TRBD1. Sequenced sample: PBMCs. The CDR3 loop is CASSLQGAVETQYF. DNA of the CDR3: TGTGCCAGTAGCCTACAGGGGGCCGTAGAGACCCAGTACTTC.